This is a list of T cell receptor beta chains from one sample in a study of cytomegalovirus exposure and HLA in healthy donors. Assay used: immunoSEQ multiplex PCR; TCRdb lists only in-frame clones, some missing. The sample data list approximately 130,000 clones. The sequenced sample consisted of PBMCs. The receptors stem from a woman aged 55-75 years in good health and CMV-seronegative. Each CDR3 is given with its conserved first and last residue. Fields, in order: J gene, D gene, V gene, CDR3 protein, CDR3 DNA. D genes are given only for firm matches.

TRBJ1-1 NA TRBV9 CASSVVPRGANTEAFF TGTGCCAGCAGCGTAGTACCTCGGGGGGCGAACACTGAAGCTTTCTTT
TRBJ1-4 TRBD1 TRBV28 CASRTGTVVEKLFF TGTGCCAGCAGAACCGGGACAGTCGTCGAAAAACTGTTTTTT
TRBJ1-5 NA TRBV5-8 CASSFRLGHSNQPQHF TGTGCCAGCAGTTTTAGACTGGGACATAGCAATCAGCCCCAGCATTTT
TRBJ2-2 NA TRBV6-1 CASSEGANKNTGELFF TGTGCCAGCAGTGAAGGAGCGAACAAGAACACCGGGGAGCTGTTTTTT
TRBJ1-2 TRBD1 TRBV29-1 CSVSTGDGGYTF TGCAGCGTCTCGACAGGGGATGGTGGCTACACCTTC
TRBJ1-3 NA TRBV19 CASSISTGLSGNTIYF TGTGCCAGTAGTATTTCGACAGGTCTCTCTGGAAACACCATATATTTT
TRBJ1-6 NA TRBV12-1 CASSNRSPRAPLHF TGTGCCAGCAGCAACCGATCGCCCCGAGCTCCCCTCCACTTT
TRBJ1-2 NA TRBV30 CAWTSIPTGRYGYTF TGTGCCTGGACTTCCATACCCACAGGGCGCTATGGCTACACCTTC
TRBJ2-2 NA TRBV10-1 CASRPGSYTGELFF TGCGCCAGCAGACCAGGGTCGTACACCGGGGAGCTGTTTTTT
TRBJ1-4 NA TRBV6-6 CASTQLEKLFF TGTGCCAGCACCCAACTTGAAAAACTGTTTTTT
TRBJ1-2 NA TRBV6-6 CASSQWGGHAGYTF TGTGCCAGCAGTCAGTGGGGGGGGCACGCTGGCTACACCTTC
TRBJ1-5 TRBD1 TRBV5-5 CASSPDRGYSNQPQHF TGTGCCAGCAGTCCTGACAGGGGGTATAGCAATCAGCCCCAGCATTTT
TRBJ2-5 NA TRBV9 CASSVDHVGTSQETQYF TGTGCCAGCAGCGTAGATCACGTGGGCACCAGCCAAGAGACCCAGTACTTC
TRBJ1-3 NA TRBV13 CASSLPQGPGNTIYF TGTGCCAGCAGCTTACCTCAGGGCCCTGGAAACACCATATATTTT
TRBJ2-5 NA TRBV28 CASSLPQGSQETQYF TGTGCCAGCAGTTTGCCGCAGGGGTCTCAAGAGACCCAGTACTTC
TRBJ1-2 NA TRBV5-1 CASTPEAVGGGNYGYTF TGCGCCAGCACCCCGGAGGCGGTGGGTGGAGGTAACTATGGCTACACCTTC
TRBJ2-6 TRBD2 TRBV28 CASSSPGLGESGANVLTF TGTGCCAGCAGTTCACCGGGACTAGGGGAGTCTGGGGCCAACGTCCTGACTTTC
TRBJ2-5 TRBD1 TRBV2 CASSWTGGGETQYF TGTGCCAGCAGTTGGACAGGGGGAGGGGAGACCCAGTACTTC
TRBJ2-7 NA TRBV6-1 CAGGSLYEQYF TGTGCCGGCGGGTCCCTCTACGAGCAGTACTTC
TRBJ1-6 NA TRBV11-2 CASSSSGGAPNLDSPLHF TGTGCCAGCAGCTCCTCGGGAGGGGCCCCTAATTTGGATTCACCCCTCCACTTT
TRBJ2-7 TRBD2 TRBV30 CACGLAPYEQYF TGTGCCTGCGGACTAGCCCCCTACGAGCAGTACTTC
TRBJ1-6 TRBD1 TRBV6-4 CASSPGTENSPLHF TGTGCCAGCAGCCCCGGGACAGAGAATTCACCCCTCCACTTT
TRBJ2-1 NA TRBV6-1 CASGSRGSYNEQFF TGTGCCAGCGGCTCCAGGGGTTCCTACAATGAGCAGTTCTTC
TRBJ2-1 TRBD1 TRBV20-1 CSAGQVNEQFF TGCAGTGCTGGACAGGTGAACGAGCAGTTCTTC
TRBJ2-5 TRBD1 TRBV27 CASSSTQGAEQYF TGTGCCAGCAGTTCCACACAGGGGGCGGAGCAGTACTTC
TRBJ2-1 TRBD2 TRBV7-2 CASSLGLAGYNEQFF TGTGCCAGCAGCTTAGGGCTAGCGGGCTACAATGAGCAGTTCTTC
TRBJ1-4 TRBD1 TRBV27 CASSFGTGGNEKLFF TGTGCCAGCAGTTTCGGGACAGGGGGGAATGAAAAACTGTTTTTT
TRBJ2-3 NA TRBV10-1 CASSDSSDTQYF TGCGCCAGCAGTGATTCTTCAGATACGCAGTATTTT
TRBJ2-7 TRBD2 TRBV6-4 CASSDIAGEGYEQYF TGTGCCAGCAGTGACATAGCGGGAGAAGGCTACGAGCAGTACTTC